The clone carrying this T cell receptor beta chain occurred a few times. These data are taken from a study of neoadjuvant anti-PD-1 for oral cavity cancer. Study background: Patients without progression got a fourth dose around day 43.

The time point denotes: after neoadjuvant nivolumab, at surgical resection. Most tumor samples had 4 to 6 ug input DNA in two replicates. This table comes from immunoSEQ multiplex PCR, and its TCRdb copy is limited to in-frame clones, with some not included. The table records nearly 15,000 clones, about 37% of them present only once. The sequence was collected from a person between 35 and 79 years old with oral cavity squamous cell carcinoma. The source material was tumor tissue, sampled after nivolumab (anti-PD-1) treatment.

The CDR3 coding sequence is TGTGCCAGCAGCTGGGGGGCGAACACCGGGGAGCTGTTTTTT. This translates into CASSWGANTGELFF. The chain is built from TRBV5-6 and TRBJ2-2, with D maybe TRBD2 (6 bases). Trimming pared 3 bases from V and 0 bases from J, leaving 6 bases between. The CDR3 consists of 14 residues. Germline CDR1 is SGHDT and CDR2 is YYEEEE.